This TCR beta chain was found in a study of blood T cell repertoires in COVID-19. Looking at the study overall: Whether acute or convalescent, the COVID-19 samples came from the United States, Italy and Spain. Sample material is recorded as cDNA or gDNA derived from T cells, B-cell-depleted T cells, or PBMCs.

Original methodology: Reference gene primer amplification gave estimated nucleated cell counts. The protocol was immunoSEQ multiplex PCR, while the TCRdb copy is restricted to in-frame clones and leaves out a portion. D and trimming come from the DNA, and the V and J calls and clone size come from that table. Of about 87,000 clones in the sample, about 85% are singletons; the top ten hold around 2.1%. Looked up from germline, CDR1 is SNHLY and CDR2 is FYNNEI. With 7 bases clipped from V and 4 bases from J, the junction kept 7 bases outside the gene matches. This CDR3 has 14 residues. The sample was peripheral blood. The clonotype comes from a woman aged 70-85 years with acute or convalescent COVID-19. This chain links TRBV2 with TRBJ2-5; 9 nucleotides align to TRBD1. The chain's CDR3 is CASTPQGAGETQYF. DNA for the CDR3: TGTGCCAGCACCCCACAGGGGGCAGGAGAGACCCAGTACTTC.